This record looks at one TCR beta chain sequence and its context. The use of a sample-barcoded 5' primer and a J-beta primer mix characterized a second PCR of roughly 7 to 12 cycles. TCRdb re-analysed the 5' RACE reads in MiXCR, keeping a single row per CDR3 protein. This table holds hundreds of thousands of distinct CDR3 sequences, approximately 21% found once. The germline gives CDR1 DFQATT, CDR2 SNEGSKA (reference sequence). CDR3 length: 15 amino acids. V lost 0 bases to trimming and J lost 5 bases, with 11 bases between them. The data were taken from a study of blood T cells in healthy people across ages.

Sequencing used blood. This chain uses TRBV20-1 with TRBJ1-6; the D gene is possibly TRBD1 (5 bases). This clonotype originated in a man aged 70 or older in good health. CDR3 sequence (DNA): TGCAGTGCTAGAGATTCGGGGGGGGATAATTCACCCCTCCACTTT. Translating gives CSARDSGGDNSPLHF.